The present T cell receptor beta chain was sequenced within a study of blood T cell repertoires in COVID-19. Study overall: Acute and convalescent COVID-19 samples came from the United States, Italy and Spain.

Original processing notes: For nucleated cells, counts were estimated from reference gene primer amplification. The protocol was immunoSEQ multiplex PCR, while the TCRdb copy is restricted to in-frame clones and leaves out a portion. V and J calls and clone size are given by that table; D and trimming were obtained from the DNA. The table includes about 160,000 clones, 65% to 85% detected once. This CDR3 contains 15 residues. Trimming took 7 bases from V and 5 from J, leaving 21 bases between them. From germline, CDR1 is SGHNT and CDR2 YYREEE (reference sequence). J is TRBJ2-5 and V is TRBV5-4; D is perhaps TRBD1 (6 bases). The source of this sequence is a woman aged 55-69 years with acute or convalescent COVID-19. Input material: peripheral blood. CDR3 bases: TGTGCCAGCTCTCAGGGGCTTAACATCGGGGAGACCCAGTACTTC. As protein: CASSQGLNIGETQYF.